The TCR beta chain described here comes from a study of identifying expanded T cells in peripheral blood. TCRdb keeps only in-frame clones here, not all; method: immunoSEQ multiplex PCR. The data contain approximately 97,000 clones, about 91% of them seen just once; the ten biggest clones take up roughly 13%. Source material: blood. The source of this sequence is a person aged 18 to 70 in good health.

CDR3 amino acids: CARSGPPDSYSYEQYF. In DNA, the CDR3 is TGTGCCAGAAGCGGACCCCCGGACAGCTACTCCTACGAGCAGTACTTC. This sequence joins TRBV5-3 and TRBJ2-7; possibly TRBD1 for D (6 bases). TRBV5-3 is annotated as an ORF whose role is uncertain. V lost 4 bases and J 0 bases, leaving 17 bases between the germline ends. CDR3 size: 16 residues.